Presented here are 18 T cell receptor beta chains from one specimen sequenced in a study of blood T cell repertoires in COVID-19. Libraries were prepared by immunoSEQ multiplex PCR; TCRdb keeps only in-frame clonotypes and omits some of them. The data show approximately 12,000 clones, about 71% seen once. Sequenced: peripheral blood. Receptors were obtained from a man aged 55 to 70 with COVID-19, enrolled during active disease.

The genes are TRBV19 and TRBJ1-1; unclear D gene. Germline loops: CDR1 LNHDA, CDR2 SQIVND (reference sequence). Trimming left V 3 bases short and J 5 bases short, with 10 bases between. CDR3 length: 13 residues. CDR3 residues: CASSITRSTEAFF. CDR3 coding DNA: TGTGCCAGTAGTATCACGAGGAGTACTGAAGCTTTCTTT. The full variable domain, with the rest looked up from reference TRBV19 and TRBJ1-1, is DGGITQSPKYLFRKEGQNVTLSCEQNLNHDAMYWYRQDPGQGLRLIYYSQIVNDFQKGDIAEGYSVSREKKESFPLTVTSAQKNPTAFYLCASSITRSTEAFFGQGTRLTVV.

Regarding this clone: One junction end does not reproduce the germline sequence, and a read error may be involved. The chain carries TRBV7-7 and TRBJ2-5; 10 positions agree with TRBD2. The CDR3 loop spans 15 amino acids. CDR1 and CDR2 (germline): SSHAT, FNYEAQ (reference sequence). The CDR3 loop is CASRLGTSVQETQYF. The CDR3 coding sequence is TGTGCTAGCAGGCTTGGGACTAGCGTACAAGAGACCCAGTACTTC.

The DNA of the CDR3 is TGTGCCAGCAGCCAAGACCCAGGGGGCAATCAGCCCCAGCATTTT. It translates to CASSQDPGGNQPQHF. V gene TRBV3-1 (or the pseudogene TRBV3-2) combines with J gene TRBJ1-5; D perhaps matches TRBD1 (6 bases). The V end lost 0 bases, the J end lost 2 bases, and 8 bases lay between the germline ends. CDR1 and CDR2 from the germline V gene are LGHDT and YNNKEL (reference sequence). The CDR3 totals 15 residues.

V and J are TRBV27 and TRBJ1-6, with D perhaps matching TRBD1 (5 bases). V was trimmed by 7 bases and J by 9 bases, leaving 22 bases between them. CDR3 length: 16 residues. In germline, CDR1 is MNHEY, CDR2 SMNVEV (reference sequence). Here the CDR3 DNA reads TGTGCCAGCAACCCGCGGGGCCTCCTATCCGGTTCACCCCTCCACTTT. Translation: CASNPRGLLSGSPLHF.

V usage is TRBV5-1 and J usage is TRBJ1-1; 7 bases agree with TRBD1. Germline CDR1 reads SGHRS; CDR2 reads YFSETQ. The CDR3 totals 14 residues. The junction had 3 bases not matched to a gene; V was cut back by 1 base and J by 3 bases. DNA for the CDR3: TGCGCCAGCAGCTTGCTAGGGGGCGACACTGAAGCTTTCTTT. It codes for CASSLLGGDTEAFF. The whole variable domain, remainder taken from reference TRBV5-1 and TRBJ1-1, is KAGVTQTPRYLIKTRGQQVTLSCSPISGHRSVSWYQQTPGQGLQFLFEYFSETQRNKGNFPGRFSGRQFSNSRSEMNVSTLELGDSALYLCASSLLGGDTEAFFGQGTRLTVV.

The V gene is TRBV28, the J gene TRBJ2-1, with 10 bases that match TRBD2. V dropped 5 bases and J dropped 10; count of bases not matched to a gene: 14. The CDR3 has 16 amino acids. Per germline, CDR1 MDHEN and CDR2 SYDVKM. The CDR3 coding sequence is TGTGCCAGCAGTCTGGGGCTAGCGGGGGTGGAGAACGAGCAGTTCTTC. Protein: CASSLGLAGVENEQFF.

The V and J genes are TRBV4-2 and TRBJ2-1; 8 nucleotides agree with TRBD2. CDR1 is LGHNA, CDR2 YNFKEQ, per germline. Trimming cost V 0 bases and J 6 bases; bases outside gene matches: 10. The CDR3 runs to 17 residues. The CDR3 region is CASSQDQPGLAFNEQFF. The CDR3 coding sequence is TGTGCCAGCAGCCAAGATCAACCCGGACTAGCTTTCAATGAGCAGTTCTTC.

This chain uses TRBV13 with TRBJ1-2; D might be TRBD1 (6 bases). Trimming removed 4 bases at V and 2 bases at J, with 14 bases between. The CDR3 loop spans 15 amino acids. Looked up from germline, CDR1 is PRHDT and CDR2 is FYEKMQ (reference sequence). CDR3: CASSSLRTANYGYTF. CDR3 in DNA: TGTGCCAGCAGCTCCCTCCGGACAGCGAACTATGGCTACACCTTC.

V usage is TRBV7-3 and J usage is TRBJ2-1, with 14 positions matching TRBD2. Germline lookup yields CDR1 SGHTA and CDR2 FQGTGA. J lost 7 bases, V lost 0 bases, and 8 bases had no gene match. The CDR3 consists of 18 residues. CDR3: CASSLTGGTSGRGNEQFF. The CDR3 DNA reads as TGTGCCAGCAGCTTAACTGGGGGGACTAGCGGGAGAGGTAATGAGCAGTTCTTC.

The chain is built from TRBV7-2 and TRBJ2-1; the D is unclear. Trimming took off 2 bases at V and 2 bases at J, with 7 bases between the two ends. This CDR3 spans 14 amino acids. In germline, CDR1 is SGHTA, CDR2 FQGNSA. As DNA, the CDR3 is TGTGCCAGCAGCTTACCCGGTACCTACAATGAGCAGTTCTTC. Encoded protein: CASSLPGTYNEQFF.

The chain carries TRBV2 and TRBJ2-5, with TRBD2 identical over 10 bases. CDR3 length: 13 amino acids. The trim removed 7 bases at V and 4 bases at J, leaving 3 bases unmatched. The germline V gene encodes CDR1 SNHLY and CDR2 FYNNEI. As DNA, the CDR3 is TGTGCCAGCAAAACTAGCGGGGCAGAGACCCAGTACTTC. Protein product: CASKTSGAETQYF.

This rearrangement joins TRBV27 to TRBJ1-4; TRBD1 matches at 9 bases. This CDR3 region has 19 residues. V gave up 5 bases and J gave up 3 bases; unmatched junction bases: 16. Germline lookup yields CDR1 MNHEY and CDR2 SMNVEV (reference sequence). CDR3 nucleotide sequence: TGTGCCAGCAGTCTTAGGGGACAGGGATTGAGACTGTCTAATGAAAAACTGTTTTTT. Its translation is CASSLRGQGLRLSNEKLFF.

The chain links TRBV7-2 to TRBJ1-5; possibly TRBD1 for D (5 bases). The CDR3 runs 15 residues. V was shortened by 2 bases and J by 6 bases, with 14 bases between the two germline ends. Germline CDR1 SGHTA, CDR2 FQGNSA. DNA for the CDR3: TGTGCCAGCAGCTTACTTGGGGCTTCGGTTCAGCCCCAGCATTTT. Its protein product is CASSLLGASVQPQHF.

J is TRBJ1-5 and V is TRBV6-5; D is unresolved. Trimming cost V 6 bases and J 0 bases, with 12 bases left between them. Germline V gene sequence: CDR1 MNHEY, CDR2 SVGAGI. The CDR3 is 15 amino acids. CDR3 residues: CASSTQSFSNQPQHF. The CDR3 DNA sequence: TGTGCCAGCAGCACCCAAAGCTTTAGCAATCAGCCCCAGCATTTT.

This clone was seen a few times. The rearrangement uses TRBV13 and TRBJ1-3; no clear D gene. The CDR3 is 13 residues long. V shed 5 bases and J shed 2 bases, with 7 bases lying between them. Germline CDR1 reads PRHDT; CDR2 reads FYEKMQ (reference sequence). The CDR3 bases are TGTGCCAGCAGCGAGGGTACTGGAAACACCATATATTTT. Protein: CASSEGTGNTIYF.

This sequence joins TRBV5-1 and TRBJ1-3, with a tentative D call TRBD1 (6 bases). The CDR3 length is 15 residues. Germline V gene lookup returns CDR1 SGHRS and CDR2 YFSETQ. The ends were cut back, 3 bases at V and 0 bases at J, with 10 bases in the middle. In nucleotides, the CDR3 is TGCGCCAGCAGCTCGACAGGAATCTCTGGAAACACCATATATTTT. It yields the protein CASSSTGISGNTIYF.

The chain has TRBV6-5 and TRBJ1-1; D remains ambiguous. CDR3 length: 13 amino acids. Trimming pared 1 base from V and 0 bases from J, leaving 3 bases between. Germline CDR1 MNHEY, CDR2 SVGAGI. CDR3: CASSYYLNTEAFF. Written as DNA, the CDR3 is TGTGCCAGCAGTTACTACTTGAACACTGAAGCTTTCTTT.

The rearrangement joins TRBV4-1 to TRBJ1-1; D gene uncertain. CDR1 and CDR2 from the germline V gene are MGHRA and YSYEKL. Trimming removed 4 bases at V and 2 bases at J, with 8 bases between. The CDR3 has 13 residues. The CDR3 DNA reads TGCGCCAGCAGCCGGCTTCCTAACACTGAAGCTTTCTTT. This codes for CASSRLPNTEAFF.